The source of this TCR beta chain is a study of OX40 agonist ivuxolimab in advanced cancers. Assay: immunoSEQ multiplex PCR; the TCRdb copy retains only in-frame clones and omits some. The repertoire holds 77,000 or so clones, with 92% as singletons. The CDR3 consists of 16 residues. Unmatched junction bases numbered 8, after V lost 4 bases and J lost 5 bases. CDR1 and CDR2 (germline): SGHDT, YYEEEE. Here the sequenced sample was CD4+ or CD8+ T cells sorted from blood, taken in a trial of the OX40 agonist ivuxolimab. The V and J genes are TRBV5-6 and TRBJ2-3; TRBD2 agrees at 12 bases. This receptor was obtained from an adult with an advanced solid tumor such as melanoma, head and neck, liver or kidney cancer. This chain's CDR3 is CASSPPSGRVEDTQYF. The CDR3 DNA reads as TGTGCCAGCAGCCCCCCTAGCGGGAGGGTTGAAGATACGCAGTATTTT.